These 18 T cell receptor beta chains were all obtained from the same sample, sequenced in a study of cytomegalovirus exposure and HLA in healthy donors. Assay used: immunoSEQ multiplex PCR; TCRdb lists only in-frame clones, some missing. The sample has about 180,000 clones, 75% to 90% seen once. Input material: PBMCs. These receptors all come from a man aged 18 to 30 in good health and CMV-seropositive.

This clone was seen only once. At one of its ends the junction is not consistent with the germline gene, which may arise from a read error. For the CDR3, the DNA is TGTGCCAGCGGATTCCCGGGACTAGCGGTATTGGACCCAGATCCGCAGTATTTT. Its translation is CASGFPGLAVLDPDPQYF. The gene calls are TRBV28 and TRBJ2-3, with 11 bases lining up with TRBD2. The CDR3 contains 18 residues. The germline V gene encodes CDR1 MDHEN and CDR2 SYDVKM.

Only one count was recorded for this clone. The chain recombines TRBV5-1 with TRBJ1-1, with TRBD1 matching over 9 bases. The CDR3 covers 15 residues. The V gene end was trimmed by 2 bases and the J gene end by 4 bases; junction bases not matched to a gene: 6. Germline CDR1 SGHRS, CDR2 YFSETQ. Here the CDR3 DNA reads TGCGCCAGCAGCTTCAGTTGGGGACAGGGCACTGAAGCTTTCTTT. Its translation: CASSFSWGQGTEAFF.

V and J are TRBV27 and TRBJ2-2, with TRBD1 matching over 12 bases. Germline V gene lookup returns CDR1 MNHEY and CDR2 SMNVEV (reference sequence). The V gene end was trimmed by 7 bases and the J gene end by 2 bases; junction bases not matched to a gene: 11. The CDR3 totals 18 residues. The CDR3 bases are TGTGCCAGCACTTCTACCGGGACAGGGGGCTTTAACACCGGGGAGCTGTTTTTT. It specifies CASTSTGTGGFNTGELFF.

The chain carries TRBV7-3 and TRBJ2-6; D uncertain. Trimming shortened V by 5 bases and J by 5 bases, and 4 bases separated the two germline ends. CDR1 is SGHTA and CDR2 is FQGTGA in the germline V gene. The CDR3 is 12 amino acids. This CDR3 reads CASSLRANVLTF. The CDR3 nucleotides read TGTGCCAGCAGCCTTCGGGCCAACGTCCTGACTTTC.

The chain has TRBV7-9 and TRBJ1-1; TRBD1 is a possible D gene (6 bases). The V gene lost 5 bases and the J gene lost 1 base, with 8 bases spanning the gap. The CDR3 has 13 residues. Germline V gene lookup returns CDR1 SEHNR and CDR2 FQNEAQ (reference sequence). CDR3 sequence: CASSRGGNTEAFF. The CDR3, as DNA: TGTGCCAGCAGCCGAGGGGGGAACACTGAAGCTTTCTTT.

The CDR3 region has the DNA TGTGCCAGCAGCCATCAAGGGACAGGGTGGTCCTACGAGCAGTACTTC. It specifies CASSHQGTGWSYEQYF. The chain couples TRBV7-8 to TRBJ2-7; 9 bases map to TRBD1. V gave up 5 bases and J gave up 1 base; unmatched junction bases: 9. The CDR3 has 16 residues. CDR1 and CDR2 (germline): SGHVS, FQNEAQ.

V and J are TRBV6-1 and TRBJ2-7, with a possible D match to TRBD1 (6 bases). Germline V lookup: CDR1 MNHNS, CDR2 SASEGT. The CDR3 spans 12 residues. The germline V and J ends were trimmed by 2 bases and 12 bases, with 14 bases remaining between them. As DNA, the CDR3 is TGTGCCAGCAGTGAAATCAGGGGCGCCTTGTACTTC. Translated: CASSEIRGALYF.

Remarks on this clone: The junction departs from the called germline gene at one end, perhaps through a read error. V usage is TRBV15 and J usage is TRBJ2-5; TRBD2 might be the D (6 bases). Looked up from germline, CDR1 is LNHNV and CDR2 is YYDKDF (reference sequence). CDR3 length equals 15 residues. The DNA of the CDR3 is TGTGCCACCAGCCGAGACCCACTAGCTATTGAGACCCAGTACTTC. Encoded protein: CATSRDPLAIETQYF. Complete variable domain (other parts from reference TRBV15 and TRBJ2-5): DAMVIQNPRYQVTQFGKPVTLSCSQTLNHNVMYWYQQKSSQAPKLLFHYYDKDFNNEADTPDNFQSRRPNTSFCFLDIRSPGLGDTAMYLCATSRDPLAIETQYFGPGTRLLVL.

This clone showed up just a few times. CDR3 DNA sequence: TGTGCCAGCAGCTTAGCGAGGGGGAGCGGCTCCTACAATGAGCAGTTCTTC. This translates into CASSLARGSGSYNEQFF. The chain recombines TRBV7-9 with TRBJ2-1, with a possible D match to TRBD1 (6 bases). Germline V gene sequence: CDR1 SEHNR, CDR2 FQNEAQ (reference sequence). The V end lost 0 bases, the J end lost 0 bases, and 12 bases lay between the germline ends. The CDR3 totals 17 residues.

This chain links TRBV28 with TRBJ1-4; possibly TRBD1 for D (5 bases). CDR1 and CDR2 from the germline V gene are MDHEN and SYDVKM. The CDR3 runs to 13 residues. V dropped 3 bases and J dropped 8 bases, with 10 bases sitting between them. CDR3 in DNA: TGTGCCAGCAGTTTTAGTGACAGCGAAAAACTGTTTTTT. It translates to CASSFSDSEKLFF.

The chain employs TRBV28 and TRBJ1-1, with 10 bases that match TRBD1. The CDR3 is 17 amino acids. Trimming at V came to 4 bases and at J to 3 bases, leaving 11 bases not matched to a gene. Looked up from germline, CDR1 is MDHEN and CDR2 is SYDVKM. This CDR3 reads CASSSISGQGLDTEAFF. The CDR3, as DNA: TGTGCCAGCAGTTCCATATCGGGACAGGGGTTAGACACTGAAGCTTTCTTT.

This clone was counted once. The genes are TRBV11-2 and TRBJ2-5; tentatively, D is TRBD2 (5 bases). This CDR3 is 15 amino acids long. Germline CDR1 reads SGHAT; CDR2 reads FQNNGV. Trimming stripped 3 bases from V and 3 bases from J, with 14 bases between. CDR3 sequence (DNA): TGTGCCAGCAGCTTTATAGGAGACTATAAAGAGACCCAGTACTTC. This codes for CASSFIGDYKETQYF. The full variable domain, completed using reference TRBV11-2 and TRBJ2-5, is EAGVAQSPRYKIIEKRQSVAFWCNPISGHATLYWYQQILGQGPKLLIQFQNNGVVDDSQLPKDRFSAERLKGVDSTLKIQPAKLEDSAVYLCASSFIGDYKETQYFGPGTRLLVL.

This chain joins TRBV7-9 and TRBJ2-3; 15 bases map to TRBD2. This CDR3 contains 17 residues. The V gene end was trimmed by 4 bases and the J gene end by 1 base; junction bases not matched to a gene: 3. CDR1 and CDR2 from the germline V gene are SEHNR and FQNEAQ (reference sequence). The CDR3 loop is CASSWTSGRGGTDTQYF. Here the CDR3 DNA reads TGTGCCAGCAGCTGGACTAGCGGGAGGGGCGGCACAGATACGCAGTATTTT.

The rearrangement joins TRBV4-1 to TRBJ2-3; the D gene is possibly TRBD2 (6 bases). The CDR3 length is 15 residues. Germline loops: CDR1 MGHRA, CDR2 YSYEKL. V lost 1 base, J lost 2 bases, and 10 bases lay in between. CDR3: CASSQVGGVTDTQYF. CDR3 bases: TGCGCCAGCAGCCAAGTGGGCGGGGTCACAGATACGCAGTATTTT.

This clone was recorded a few times. The rearrangement joins TRBV30 to TRBJ2-7, with D unclear. The CDR3 extends over 12 amino acids. Germline V CDR1 and CDR2: GTSNPN, SVGIG (reference sequence). Trimming took off 2 bases at V and 7 bases at J, with 12 bases between the two ends. This CDR3 reads CAWSPPTSEQYF. The CDR3 nucleotides are TGTGCCTGGAGTCCCCCGACATCGGAGCAGTACTTC.

The genes are TRBV28 and TRBJ1-5, with TRBD1 matching over 7 bases. Germline lookup yields CDR1 MDHEN and CDR2 SYDVKM. The V gene end was trimmed by 5 bases and the J gene end by 8 bases; junction bases not matched to a gene: 15. The CDR3 is 16 amino acids. The CDR3 reads CASSIYRGSISKPQHF. CDR3 sequence (DNA): TGTGCCAGCAGTATATACAGGGGTAGTATTTCTAAGCCCCAGCATTTT. Combining the CDR3 with reference TRBV28 and TRBJ1-5 gives the whole variable domain DVKVTQSSRYLVKRTGEKVFLECVQDMDHENMFWYRQDPGLGLRLIYFSYDVKMKEKGDIPEGYSVSREKKERFSLILESASTNQTSMYLCASSIYRGSISKPQHFGDGTRLSIL.

The chain couples TRBV28 to TRBJ1-5, with TRBD1 identical over 8 bases. The V segment lost 6 bases and the J segment 6 bases; nucleotides outside the gene matches: 16. The germline V gene encodes CDR1 MDHEN and CDR2 SYDVKM. The CDR3 has 17 residues. DNA for the CDR3: TGTGCCAGCAGCCCATCGGCAGGACAGGGAAGAGCTCAGCCCCAGCATTTT. The encoded protein is CASSPSAGQGRAQPQHF.

The table lists this clone with a few counts. The chain uses TRBV28 and TRBJ1-5, with D maybe TRBD1 (5 bases). With 5 bases removed from V and 6 bases from J, the gap between germline ends came to 20 bases. The CDR3 runs to 16 residues. CDR1 is MDHEN and CDR2 is SYDVKM in the germline V gene. CDR3 amino acids: CASSIPFGGVSQPQHF. CDR3 DNA: TGTGCCAGCAGTATACCTTTTGGGGGGGTAAGTCAGCCCCAGCATTTT. The variable domain in full, completed from reference TRBV28 and TRBJ1-5, reads DVKVTQSSRYLVKRTGEKVFLECVQDMDHENMFWYRQDPGLGLRLIYFSYDVKMKEKGDIPEGYSVSREKKERFSLILESASTNQTSMYLCASSIPFGGVSQPQHFGDGTRLSIL.